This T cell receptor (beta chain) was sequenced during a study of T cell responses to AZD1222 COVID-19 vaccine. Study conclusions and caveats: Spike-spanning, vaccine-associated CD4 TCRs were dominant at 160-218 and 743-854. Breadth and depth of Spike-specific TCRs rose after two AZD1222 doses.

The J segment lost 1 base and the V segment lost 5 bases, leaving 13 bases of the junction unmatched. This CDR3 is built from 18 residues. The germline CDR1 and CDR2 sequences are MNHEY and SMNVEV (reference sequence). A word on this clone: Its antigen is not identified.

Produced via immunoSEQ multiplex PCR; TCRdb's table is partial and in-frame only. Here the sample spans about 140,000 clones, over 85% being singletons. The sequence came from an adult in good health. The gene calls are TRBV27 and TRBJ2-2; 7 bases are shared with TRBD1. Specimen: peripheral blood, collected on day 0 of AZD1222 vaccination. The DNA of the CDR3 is TGTGCCAGCAGTCGGGACAGAACCATCCGAATGAACACCGGGGAGCTGTTTTTT. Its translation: CASSRDRTIRMNTGELFF.